This T cell receptor beta chain was sequenced for a study of PD-L1 blockade in urothelial cancer. The method was immunoSEQ multiplex PCR; TCRdb's version includes in-frame clones alone and lacks a portion of them. Found here are 75,000 to 95,000 clones, around 93% of them singletons; the top ten hold 0.87%. The sample's time point: peripheral blood 6 weeks after treatment start. The diagnosis in patients was locally advanced or metastatic urothelial carcinoma. Each individual provided 1 to 8 samples (taken pretreatment and on-treatment). Germline V gene lookup returns CDR1 SGDLS and CDR2 YYNGEE. V was clipped by 7 bases and J by 6 bases; unmatched bases: 6. This CDR3 has 13 residues.

The TCR was taken from a woman older than 75 with urothelial cancer. The chain links TRBV9 to TRBJ2-7, with 11 bases fitting TRBD1. Sequencing used PBMCs, obtained around atezolizumab (anti-PD-L1) treatment. This CDR3 is CASAGQGATEQYF. The CDR3 nucleotides read TGTGCCAGCGCCGGACAGGGGGCGACCGAGCAGTACTTC.